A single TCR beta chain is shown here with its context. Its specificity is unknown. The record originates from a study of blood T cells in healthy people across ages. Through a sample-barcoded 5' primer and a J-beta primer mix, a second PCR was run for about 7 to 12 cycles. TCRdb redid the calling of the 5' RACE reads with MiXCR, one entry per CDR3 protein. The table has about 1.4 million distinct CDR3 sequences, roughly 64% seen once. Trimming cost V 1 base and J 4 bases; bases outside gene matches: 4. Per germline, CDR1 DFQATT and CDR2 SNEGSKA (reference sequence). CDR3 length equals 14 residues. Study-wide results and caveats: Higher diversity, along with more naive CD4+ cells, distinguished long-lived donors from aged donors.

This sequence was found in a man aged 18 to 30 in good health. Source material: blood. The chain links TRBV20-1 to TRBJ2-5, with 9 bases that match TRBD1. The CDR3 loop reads CSARVQGAGETQYF. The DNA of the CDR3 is TGCAGTGCTAGAGTACAGGGGGCAGGAGAGACCCAGTACTTC.